This TCR beta chain was sequenced during a study of early T cells in non-severe SARS-CoV-2 infection. This clonotype was found many times. MiXCR was run by TCRdb on the 5' RACE reads, yielding one entry per CDR3 protein. Found here are tens of thousands of distinct CDR3 sequences, roughly 4% of them singletons; the top ten hold roughly 3%. The CDR3 loop spans 16 amino acids. The V gene end was trimmed by 4 bases and the J gene end by 0 bases; junction bases not matched to a gene: 10. Looked up from germline, CDR1 is SGHKS and CDR2 is YYEKEE (reference sequence). The sequence was obtained from an adult who was a healthcare worker with PCR-confirmed SARS-CoV-2 infection or an uninfected control (not recorded which). The sequencing input was whole blood. This chain connects TRBV5-5 to TRBJ2-7, with 7 positions matching TRBD1. DNA for the CDR3: TGTGCCAGCAGCCTAGCCAGGACAGGCGACTCCTACGAGCAGTACTTC. The encoded protein is CASSLARTGDSYEQYF.